The 6 T cell receptor beta chains given below trace back to one sample, sequenced in a study of shared clonotypes between healthy human individuals. Assay: immunoSEQ multiplex PCR; the TCRdb copy retains only in-frame clones and omits some. Among approximately 2,200,000 clones listed, about 93% were seen once. Positively selected for CCR7, the CD45RO-negative cells used as naive CD8 cells excluded terminally differentiated effector memory CD45RA+ cells. Sequences were obtained from naive CD8+ T cells from PBMCs. These TCRs come from a man between 18 and 29 years old in good health. Some clones in this sample may be carry-over from other donors' samples.

The chain uses TRBV2 and TRBJ2-7; 10 positions agree with TRBD2. J lost 2 bases, V lost 8 bases, and 6 bases had no gene match. The CDR3 covers 14 residues. Germline-derived CDR1 and CDR2 are SNHLY and FYNNEI. CDR3 residues: CASFQGLAAYEQYF. The CDR3 DNA reads TGTGCCAGCTTCCAAGGACTAGCGGCCTACGAGCAGTACTTC.

In its sample, this clone was seen a few times. This chain joins TRBV11-2 and TRBJ2-1, with D perhaps assigned TRBD1 or TRBD2 (7 bases each). Germline CDR1 SGHAT, CDR2 FQNNGV. The CDR3 consists of 14 residues. The V and J ends lost 0 bases and 6 bases respectively, with 9 bases between them. CDR3 region: CASSLDRGGNEQFF. CDR3 DNA: TGTGCCAGCAGCTTAGACAGGGGGGGCAATGAGCAGTTCTTC.

This chain uses TRBV4-3 with TRBJ2-2; the match to TRBD2 covers 7 bases. Germline V gene sequence: CDR1 LGHNA, CDR2 YSLEER. CDR3 length: 15 amino acids. V lost 2 bases and J lost 6; bases outside the gene matches: 6. CDR3 nucleotides: TGCGCCAGCAGCCAATCAATCCGGGAGGCCGGGGAGCTGTTTTTT. Protein: CASSQSIREAGELFF.

The chain employs TRBV7-6 and TRBJ2-6, with 9 nucleotides matching TRBD1. After removal of 6 bases from V and 2 bases from J, the junction contained 8 bases not matched to a gene. Germline V gene data show CDR1 as SGHVS and CDR2 as FNYEAQ. The CDR3 contains 17 residues. CDR3 residues: CASRSLRTGAGANVLTF. The CDR3 DNA reads as TGTGCCAGCAGATCCCTCCGGACAGGGGCTGGGGCCAACGTCCTGACTTTC. Full variable domain (remainder filled in from reference TRBV7-6 and TRBJ2-6): GAGVSQSPRYKVTKRGQDVALRCDPISGHVSLYWYRQALGQGPEFLTYFNYEAQQDKSGLPNDRFSAERPEGSISTLTIQRTEQRDSAMYRCASRSLRTGAGANVLTFGAGSRLTVL.

The rearrangement links TRBV6-4 to TRBJ2-7; tentatively, D is TRBD1 (6 bases). Trimming took 6 bases from V and 7 from J, leaving 19 bases between them. This CDR3 comprises 14 residues. In germline, CDR1 is MRHNA, CDR2 SNTAGT. CDR3 DNA: TGTGCCAGCAGCCGGGACAAACCCCCTAGGGAGCAGTACTTC. Residues: CASSRDKPPREQYF.

The V call is TRBV11-2, the J call TRBJ1-4; 7 bases are shared with TRBD1. Germline CDR1 reads SGHAT; CDR2 reads FQNNGV. Losses at the gene ends were 6 bases for V and 0 bases for J; bases not matched to a gene: 13. CDR3 length: 18 amino acids. CDR3 protein: CASRGPGQTQATNEKLFF. The CDR3, as DNA: TGTGCCAGCAGGGGACCGGGACAGACGCAAGCAACTAATGAAAAACTGTTTTTT.